This TCR beta chain was captured in a study of read filtering for tumor transcriptome and immune sequencing. Study-level information: Per sample, TCR-region reads ranged about 4 to 11 million by IR-seq, 85 to 1273 by RNA-seq.

Molecular barcoded adaptors covering alpha/delta and beta/gamma chains were used on roughly 400 ng RNA. Each CDR3 protein is one row after TCRdb ran MiXCR on the reads. The sample lists about 14,000 distinct CDR3 sequences, around 21% occurring once. Bone marrow was sampled from every patient at the time of active disease. V shed 5 bases and J 9 bases; nucleotides not matched to a gene: 13. The CDR3 sequence is 16 residues long. CDR1 is SGHTA and CDR2 is FQGNSA in the germline V gene. Remarks on this clonotype: Given a much more abundant clone one base away, this may be a read error.

The receptor was derived from a donor at least 40 years old with multiple myeloma. The chain combines TRBV7-2 with TRBJ2-2; 9 nucleotides align to TRBD2. Sequenced sample: a population of CD138-negative cells sorted from bone marrow. The CDR3 here is CASSPGLALVVRELFF. CDR3 DNA sequence: TGTGCCAGCAGCCCGGGACTAGCTCTAGTAGTGAGGGAGCTGTTTTTT. The entire variable domain, with the rest obtained from reference TRBV7-2 and TRBJ2-2, is as follows: GAGVSQSPSNKVTEKGKDVELRCDPISGHTALYWYRQSLGQGLEFLIYFQGNSAPDKSGLPSDRFSAERTGGSVSTLTIQRTQQEDSAVYLCASSPGLALVVRELFFGEGSRLTVL.